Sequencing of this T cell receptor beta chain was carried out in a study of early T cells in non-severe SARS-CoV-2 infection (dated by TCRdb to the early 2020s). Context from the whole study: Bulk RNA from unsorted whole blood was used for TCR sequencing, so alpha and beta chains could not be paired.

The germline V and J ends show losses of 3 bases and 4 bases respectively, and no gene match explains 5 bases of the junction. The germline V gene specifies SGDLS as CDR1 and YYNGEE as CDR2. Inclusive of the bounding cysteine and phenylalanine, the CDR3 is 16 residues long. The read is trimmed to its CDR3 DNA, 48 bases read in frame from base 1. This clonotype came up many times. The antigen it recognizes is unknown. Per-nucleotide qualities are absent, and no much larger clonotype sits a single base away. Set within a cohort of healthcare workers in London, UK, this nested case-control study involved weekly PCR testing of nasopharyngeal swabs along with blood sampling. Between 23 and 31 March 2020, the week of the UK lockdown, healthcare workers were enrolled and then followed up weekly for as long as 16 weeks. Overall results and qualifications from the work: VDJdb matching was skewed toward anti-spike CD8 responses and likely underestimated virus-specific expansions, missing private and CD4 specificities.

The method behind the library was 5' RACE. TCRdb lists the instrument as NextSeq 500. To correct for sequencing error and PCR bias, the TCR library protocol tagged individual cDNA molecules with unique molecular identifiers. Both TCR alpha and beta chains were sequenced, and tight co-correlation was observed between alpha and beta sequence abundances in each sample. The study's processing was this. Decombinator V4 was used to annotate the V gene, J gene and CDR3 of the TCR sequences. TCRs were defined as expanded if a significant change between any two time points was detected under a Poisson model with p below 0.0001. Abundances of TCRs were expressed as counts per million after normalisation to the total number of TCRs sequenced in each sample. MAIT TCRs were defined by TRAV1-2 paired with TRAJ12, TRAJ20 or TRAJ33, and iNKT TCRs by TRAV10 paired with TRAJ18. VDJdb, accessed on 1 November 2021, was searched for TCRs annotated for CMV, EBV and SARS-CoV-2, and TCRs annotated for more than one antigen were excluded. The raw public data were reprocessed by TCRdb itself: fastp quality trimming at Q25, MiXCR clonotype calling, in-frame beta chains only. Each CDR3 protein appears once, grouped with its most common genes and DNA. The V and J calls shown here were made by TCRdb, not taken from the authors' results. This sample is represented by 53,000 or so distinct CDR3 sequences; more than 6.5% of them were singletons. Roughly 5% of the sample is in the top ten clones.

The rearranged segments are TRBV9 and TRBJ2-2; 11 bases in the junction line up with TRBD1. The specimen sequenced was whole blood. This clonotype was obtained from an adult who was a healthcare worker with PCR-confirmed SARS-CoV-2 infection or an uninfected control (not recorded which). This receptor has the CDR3 CASSARTGGGTGELFF. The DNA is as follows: TGTGCCAGCAGCGCCCGGACAGGGGGCGGCACCGGGGAGCTGTTTTTT.